Below, 10 T cell receptor beta chains from the same sample are listed, as sequenced in a study of beta chain features in type 1 diabetes. Expressed TCRB transcripts got sequenced, as all isolated RNA was reverse transcribed. This table comes from immunoSEQ multiplex PCR, and its TCRdb copy is limited to in-frame clones, with some not included. The repertoire has roughly 300,000 clones, less than 10% of them found once; the top ten carry less than 0.45%. Material: central memory CD4+ T cells from blood. These receptors came from a woman in her late teens or twenties in good health.

This clone was observed a handful of times. The V call is TRBV6-1, the J call TRBJ2-5, with TRBD1 identical over 9 bases. This CDR3 spans 16 amino acids. The germline gives CDR1 MNHNS, CDR2 SASEGT. The V and J ends lost 0 bases and 5 bases, in that order; junction bases with no gene match: 7. The CDR3 nucleotides are TGTGCCAGCAGTGAAGCGATGACAGGGGGGAGTGAGACCCAGTACTTC. Its protein product is CASSEAMTGGSETQYF.

This clone was seen a few times. The chain is built from TRBV4-3 and TRBJ2-7, with a weak D call TRBD2 (6 bases). CDR3 length: 15 amino acids. V was clipped by 1 base and J by 0 bases, with 10 bases between them. Germline V CDR1 and CDR2: LGHNA, YSLEER. The CDR3 sequence is CASSQAPGSSYEQYF. CDR3 sequence (DNA): TGCGCCAGCAGCCAAGCTCCCGGGAGCTCCTACGAGCAGTACTTC.

In the case of this clone: The sample contains more than one DNA sequence encoding this CDR3. The chain carries TRBV7-2 and TRBJ2-7, with TRBD1 identical over 9 bases. CDR3 length: 16 amino acids. J gave up 2 bases and V 3 bases, and 8 bases lay outside the gene matches. Germline V CDR1 and CDR2: SGHTA, FQGNSA. The CDR3 nucleotides are TGTGCCAGCAGCTTGGCTTTCGGGACAGGGACCTACGAGCAGTACTTC. This codes for CASSLAFGTGTYEQYF.

The CDR3 DNA reads TGTGCCAGCAGTAGGACTAGCGGGAGTTTTACAGATACGCAGTATTTT. It yields the protein CASSRTSGSFTDTQYF. V gene TRBV2 combines with J gene TRBJ2-3, with 13 positions matching TRBD2. There are 16 residues in the CDR3. V shed 5 bases and J 3 bases; nucleotides not matched to a gene: 5. Germline loops: CDR1 SNHLY, CDR2 FYNNEI.

This clone has more than one count but fewer than ten. This sequence joins TRBV29-1 and TRBJ1-2, with D perhaps TRBD1 (5 bases). The CDR3 totals 11 residues. Looked up from germline, CDR1 is SQVTM and CDR2 is ANQGSEA. The CDR3 nucleotides are TGCAGTACGGGGGCTAACTATGGCTACACCTTC. It codes for CSTGANYGYTF.

V and J are TRBV5-1 and TRBJ2-7; D may be TRBD1 or TRBD2 (5 bases each). V lost 3 bases to trimming and J lost 3 bases, with 13 bases between them. This CDR3 has 14 residues. Germline assignment: CDR1 SGHRS and CDR2 YFSETQ. CDR3 nucleotide sequence: TGCGCCAGCAGCTCGGGACCGTCAAACTACGAGCAGTACTTC. As protein: CASSSGPSNYEQYF.

The V call is TRBV19, the J call TRBJ1-2; 7 nucleotides match TRBD1. The CDR3 is 15 residues long. Per the germline V gene, CDR1 is LNHDA and CDR2 is SQIVND (reference sequence). Trimming took 5 bases from V and 1 from J; bases not matched to a gene: 7. As DNA, the CDR3 is TGTGCCAGTAGTGCCTCAGGGGGGAATAACTATGGCTACACCTTC. Translated: CASSASGGNNYGYTF.

This clone was observed at least ten times. This chain links TRBV4-2 with TRBJ2-4, with TRBD2 identical over 8 bases. The CDR3 has 20 amino acids. CDR1 is LGHNA, CDR2 YNFKEQ, per germline. Trimming took 1 base from V and 9 from J; bases not matched to a gene: 23. The CDR3 DNA reads TGTGCCAGCAGCCAAGGGACCAGGGGCGGTAGCGGGGCCGCTAATTCCATTCAGTACTTC. Translated: CASSQGTRGGSGAANSIQYF.

The table lists this clone with many counts. The DNA of the CDR3 is TGTGCCAGTGCGTGGGACAGAGGGCAAGAGACCCAGTACTTC. Translated, it gives CASAWDRGQETQYF. This chain uses TRBV19 with TRBJ2-5, with 7 bases lining up with TRBD1. The V gene's germline CDR1 is LNHDA and CDR2 SQIVND (reference sequence). With V trimmed by 8 bases and J by 2 bases, 8 bases remained unmatched. This CDR3 spans 14 amino acids.

This clone was seen a few times. J is TRBJ2-6 and V is TRBV5-1, with no clear D. V lost 6 bases and J 0 bases, leaving 10 bases between the germline ends. The CDR3 is 15 amino acids. The germline V gene has CDR1 SGHRS and CDR2 YFSETQ. Here the CDR3 DNA reads TGCGCCAGCACTAGAACCAACTCTGGGGCCAACGTCCTGACTTTC. Encoded protein: CASTRTNSGANVLTF.